The 3 T cell receptor beta chains in this list originate from one sample, sequenced in a study of blood T cell repertoires in COVID-19. The table came from immunoSEQ multiplex PCR; TCRdb's copy has only in-frame clones and leaves some out. The table records a few hundred thousand clones, over 75% of them present only once. What was sequenced was PBMCs or T cells enriched from blood (not recorded which). The receptors here all came from a woman aged 30 to 39 who had recovered from COVID-19.

As for this clone: One end of the junction fails to match germline, which may point to a read error. The chain carries TRBV3-1 (or the pseudogene TRBV3-2) and TRBJ2-1; TRBD2 agrees at 7 bases. The CDR3 totals 13 residues. Germline values: CDR1 LGHDT, CDR2 YNNKEL (reference sequence). The CDR3 here is CASSQPRRGLRIF. The CDR3 DNA follows: TGTGCCAGCAGCCAACCCCGCCGGGGACTAAGGATCTTC.

This chain connects TRBV9 to TRBJ1-2; TRBD1 agrees at 8 bases. The CDR3 is made up of 13 amino acids. V dropped 3 bases and J dropped 8; count of bases not matched to a gene: 6. Germline V CDR1 and CDR2: SGDLS, YYNGEE. The CDR3 region is CASSATGDRGYTF. CDR3 DNA: TGTGCCAGCAGCGCGACAGGGGATCGAGGCTACACCTTC.

This chain uses TRBV14 with TRBJ1-1; no definite D call. The CDR3 has 14 amino acids. Trimming cost V 1 base and J 1 base, with 7 bases left between them. Germline values: CDR1 SGHDN, CDR2 FVKESK. The CDR3 DNA reads TGTGCCAGCAGCCAAGGGGCAGCGAACACTGAAGCTTTCTTT. Translated, it gives CASSQGAANTEAFF.